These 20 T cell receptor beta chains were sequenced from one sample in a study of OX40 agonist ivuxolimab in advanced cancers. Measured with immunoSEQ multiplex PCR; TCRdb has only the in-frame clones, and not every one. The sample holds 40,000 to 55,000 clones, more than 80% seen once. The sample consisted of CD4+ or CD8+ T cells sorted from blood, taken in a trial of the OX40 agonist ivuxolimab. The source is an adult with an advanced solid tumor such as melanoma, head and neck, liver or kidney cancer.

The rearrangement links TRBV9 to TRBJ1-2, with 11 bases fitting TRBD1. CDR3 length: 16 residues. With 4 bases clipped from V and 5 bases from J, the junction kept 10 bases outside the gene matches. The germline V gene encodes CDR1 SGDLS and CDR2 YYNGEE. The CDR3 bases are TGTGCCAGCAGCATCAATCCGGGACAGGGGGGTTATGGCTACACCTTC. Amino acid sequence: CASSINPGQGGYGYTF.

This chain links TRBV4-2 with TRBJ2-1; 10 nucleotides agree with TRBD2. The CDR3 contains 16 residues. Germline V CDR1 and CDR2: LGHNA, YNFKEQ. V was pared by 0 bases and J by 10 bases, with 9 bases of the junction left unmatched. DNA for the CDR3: TGTGCCAGCAGCCAAGAGACGCTAGCGGGAGTGCGGGAGCAGTTCTTC. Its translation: CASSQETLAGVREQFF.

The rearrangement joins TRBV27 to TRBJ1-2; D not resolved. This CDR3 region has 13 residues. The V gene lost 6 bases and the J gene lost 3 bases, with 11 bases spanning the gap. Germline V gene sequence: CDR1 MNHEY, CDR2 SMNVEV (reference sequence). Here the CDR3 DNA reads TGTGCCAGCAGCCCTCAAAGGCACTATGGCTACACCTTC. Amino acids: CASSPQRHYGYTF.

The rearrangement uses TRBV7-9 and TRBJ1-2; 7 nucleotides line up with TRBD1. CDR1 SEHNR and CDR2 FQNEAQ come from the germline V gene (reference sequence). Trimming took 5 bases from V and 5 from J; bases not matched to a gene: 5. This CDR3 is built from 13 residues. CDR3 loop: CASSPGTAYGYTF. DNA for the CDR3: TGTGCCAGCAGCCCCGGGACAGCTTATGGCTACACCTTC.

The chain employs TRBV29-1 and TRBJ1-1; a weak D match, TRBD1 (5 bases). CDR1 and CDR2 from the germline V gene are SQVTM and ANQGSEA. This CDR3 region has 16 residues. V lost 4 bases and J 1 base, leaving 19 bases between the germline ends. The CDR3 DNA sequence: TGCAGCGTTGGGGGGAGGGGAAGTAAAGGGAACACTGAAGCTTTCTTT. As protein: CSVGGRGSKGNTEAFF.

CDR3 nucleotide sequence: TGTGCCAGCAGCCCCACCGGACAGGGAAGGTCACCCCTCCACTTT. This translates into CASSPTGQGRSPLHF. The V call is TRBV5-4, the J call TRBJ1-6; 8 bases agree with TRBD1. The germline CDR1 and CDR2 sequences are SGHNT and YYREEE (reference sequence). Losses at the gene ends were 4 bases for V and 10 bases for J; bases not matched to a gene: 10. This CDR3 comprises 15 residues.

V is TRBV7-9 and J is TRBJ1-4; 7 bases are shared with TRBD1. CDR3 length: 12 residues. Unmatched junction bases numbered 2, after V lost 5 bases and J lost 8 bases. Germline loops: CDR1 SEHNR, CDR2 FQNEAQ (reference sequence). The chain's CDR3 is CASSEDREKLFF. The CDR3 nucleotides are TGTGCCAGCAGCGAGGACAGGGAAAAACTGTTTTTT. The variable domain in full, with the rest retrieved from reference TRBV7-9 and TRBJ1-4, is DTGVSQNPRHKITKRGQNVTFRCDPISEHNRLYWYRQTLGQGPEFLTYFQNEAQLEKSRLLSDRFSAERPKGSFSTLEIQRTEQGDSAMYLCASSEDREKLFFGSGTQLSVL.

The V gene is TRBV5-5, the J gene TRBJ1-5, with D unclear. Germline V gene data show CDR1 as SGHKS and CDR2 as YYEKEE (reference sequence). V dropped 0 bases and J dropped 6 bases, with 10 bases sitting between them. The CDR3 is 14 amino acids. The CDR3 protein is CASSLGAGAQPQHF. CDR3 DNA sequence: TGTGCCAGCAGCTTGGGGGCAGGCGCTCAGCCCCAGCATTTT.

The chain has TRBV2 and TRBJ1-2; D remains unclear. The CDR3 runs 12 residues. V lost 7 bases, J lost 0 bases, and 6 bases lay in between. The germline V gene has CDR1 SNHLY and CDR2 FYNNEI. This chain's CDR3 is CASMVTNYGYTF. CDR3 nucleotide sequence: TGTGCCAGCATGGTTACTAACTATGGCTACACCTTC.

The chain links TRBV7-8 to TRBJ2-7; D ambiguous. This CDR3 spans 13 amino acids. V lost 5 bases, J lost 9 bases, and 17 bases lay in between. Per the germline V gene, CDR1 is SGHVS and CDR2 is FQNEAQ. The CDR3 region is CASSPRNARWQYF. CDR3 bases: TGTGCCAGCAGCCCTAGGAATGCACGGTGGCAGTACTTC. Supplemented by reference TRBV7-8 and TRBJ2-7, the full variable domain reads GAGVSQSPRYKVAKRGQDVALRCDPISGHVSLFWYQQALGQGPEFLTYFQNEAQLDKSGLPSDRFFAERPEGSVSTLKIQRTQQEDSAVYLCASSPRNARWQYFGPGTRLTVT.

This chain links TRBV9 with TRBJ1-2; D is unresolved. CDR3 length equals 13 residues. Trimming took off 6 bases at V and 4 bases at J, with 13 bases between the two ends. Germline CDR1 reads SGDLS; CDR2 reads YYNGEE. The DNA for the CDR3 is TGTGCCAGCACACGCCGGGGTTCCTATGGCTACACCTTC. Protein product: CASTRRGSYGYTF.

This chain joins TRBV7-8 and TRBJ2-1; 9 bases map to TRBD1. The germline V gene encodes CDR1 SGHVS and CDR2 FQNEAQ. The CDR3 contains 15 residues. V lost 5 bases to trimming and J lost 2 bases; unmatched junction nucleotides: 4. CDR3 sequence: CASSTQGAAYNEQFF. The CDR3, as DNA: TGTGCCAGCAGCACACAGGGGGCCGCCTACAATGAGCAGTTCTTC.

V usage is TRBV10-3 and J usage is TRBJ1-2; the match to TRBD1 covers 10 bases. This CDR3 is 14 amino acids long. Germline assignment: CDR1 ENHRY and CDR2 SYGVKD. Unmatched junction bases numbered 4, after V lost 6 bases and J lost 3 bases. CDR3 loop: CAISSDRGDYGYTF. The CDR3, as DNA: TGTGCCATCAGCTCGGACAGGGGGGACTATGGCTACACCTTC.

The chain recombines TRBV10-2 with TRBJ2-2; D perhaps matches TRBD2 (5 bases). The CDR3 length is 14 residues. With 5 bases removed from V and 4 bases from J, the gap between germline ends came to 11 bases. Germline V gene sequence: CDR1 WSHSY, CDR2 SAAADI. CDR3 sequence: CASSTTMATGELFF. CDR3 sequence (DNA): TGCGCCAGCAGTACGACTATGGCCACCGGGGAGCTGTTTTTT.

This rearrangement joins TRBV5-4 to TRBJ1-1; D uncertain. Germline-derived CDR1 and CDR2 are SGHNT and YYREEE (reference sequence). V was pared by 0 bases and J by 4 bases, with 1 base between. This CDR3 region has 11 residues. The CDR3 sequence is CASSLATEAFF. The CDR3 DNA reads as TGTGCCAGCAGCTTGGCCACTGAAGCTTTCTTT.

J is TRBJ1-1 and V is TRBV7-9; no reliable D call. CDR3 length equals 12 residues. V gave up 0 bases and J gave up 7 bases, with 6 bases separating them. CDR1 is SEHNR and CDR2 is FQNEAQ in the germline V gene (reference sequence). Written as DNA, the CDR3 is TGTGCCAGCAGCTTAGCCAGCCTTGAAGCTTTCTTT. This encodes CASSLASLEAFF.

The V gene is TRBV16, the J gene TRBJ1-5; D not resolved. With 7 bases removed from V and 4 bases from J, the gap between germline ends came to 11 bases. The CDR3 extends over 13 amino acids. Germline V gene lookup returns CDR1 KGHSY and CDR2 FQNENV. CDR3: CASTPTGNQPQHF. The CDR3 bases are TGTGCCAGCACCCCGACGGGGAATCAGCCCCAGCATTTT. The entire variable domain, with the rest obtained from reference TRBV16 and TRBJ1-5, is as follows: GEEVAQTPKHLVRGEGQKAKLYCAPIKGHSYVFWYQQVLKNEFKFLISFQNENVFDETGMPKERFSAKCLPNSPCSLEIQATKLEDSAVYFCASTPTGNQPQHFGDGTRLSIL.

The CDR3 region is CASSGAGFGQPQHF. The CDR3 region has the DNA TGTGCCAGCAGCGGAGCAGGTTTCGGTCAGCCCCAGCATTTT. V gene TRBV7-2 combines with J gene TRBJ1-5; no reliable D call. Germline V gene sequence: CDR1 SGHTA, CDR2 FQGNSA. Trimming shortened V by 5 bases and J by 6 bases, and 14 bases separated the two germline ends. This CDR3 contains 14 residues.

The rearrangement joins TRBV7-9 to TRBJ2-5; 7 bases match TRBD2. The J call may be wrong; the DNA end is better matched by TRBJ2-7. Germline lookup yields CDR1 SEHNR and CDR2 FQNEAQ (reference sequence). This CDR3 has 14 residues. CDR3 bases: TGTGCCAGCAACCGTGCGGGGGATTCCTACGAGCAGTACTTC. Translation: CASNRAGDSYEQYF.

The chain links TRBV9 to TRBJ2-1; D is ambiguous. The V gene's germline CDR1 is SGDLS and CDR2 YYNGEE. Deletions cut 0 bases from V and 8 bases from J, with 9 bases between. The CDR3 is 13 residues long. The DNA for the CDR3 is TGTGCCAGCAGCGTAGGGGCTGAAGATGAGCAGTTCTTC. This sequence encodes CASSVGAEDEQFF. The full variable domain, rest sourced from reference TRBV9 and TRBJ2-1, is DSGVTQTPKHLITATGQRVTLRCSPRSGDLSVYWYQQSLDQGLQFLIQYYNGEERAKGNILERFSAQQFPDLHSELNLSSLELGDSALYFCASSVGAEDEQFFGPGTRLTVL.